In this sample, the clone carrying this T cell receptor (beta chain) turned up a few times. The target antigen is unknown. These data come from a study of CD8 T cells in ankylosing spondylitis. Notes on the study in general: Seven or eight highly homologous variants made up a TCR beta motif, and this motif appeared characteristic of ankylosing spondylitis blood.

From the 5' RACE reads, TCRdb called clonotypes with MiXCR, one entry per CDR3 protein. The table has around 220,000 distinct CDR3 sequences, around 19% seen once. With V trimmed by 6 bases and J by 6 bases, 7 bases remained unmatched. The CDR3 is made up of 13 amino acids. In germline, CDR1 is DFQATT, CDR2 SNEGSKA (reference sequence). The sequence was collected from a male donor with ankylosing spondylitis. The genes are TRBV20-1 and TRBJ2-1; TRBD2 matches 8 bases. Sample: blood, either unsorted or a sorted T cell fraction (not recorded which). This CDR3 is CSAWLAGLNEQFF. CDR3 coding DNA: TGCAGTGCGTGGCTAGCGGGTCTCAATGAGCAGTTCTTC.